The clone carrying this T cell receptor beta chain was recorded a few times. Antigen: not known. The germline V gene has CDR1 SGHNT and CDR2 YYREEE (reference sequence). Trimming pared 4 bases from V and 1 base from J, leaving 9 bases between. The CDR3 length is 14 residues. It was with 60 Vbeta and 13 Jbeta primers that the PCR ran. Measured with immunoSEQ multiplex PCR; TCRdb has only the in-frame clones, and not every one. The data contain 90,000 to 110,000 clones, about 80% of them singletons. The sample originates from a study of cytomegalovirus exposure and HLA in healthy donors. Study-wide findings and caveats: Reports state that TCR beta sequences accurately predicted most subjects' HLA-A and HLA-B alleles. An analysis that was carried out later associated about 17,000 TCR beta sequences with HLA alleles at 0.05 false discovery rate. When analyzed later, a missense DCLRE1C variant was found to be linked to TCR beta V- and J-gene trimming.

This TCR was recovered from a woman aged 50 to 60 in good health and CMV-seropositive. This sequence joins TRBV5-4 and TRBJ1-3, with D hard to call. Sample: PBMCs. In DNA, the CDR3 is TGTGCCAGCAGCCACCCTAGGTCTGGAAACACCATATATTTT. Its translation: CASSHPRSGNTIYF.